This T cell receptor (beta chain) was identified during a study of T cell changes during pregnancy in multiple sclerosis. TCRdb's copy holds only in-frame clones and misses some; the assay was immunoSEQ multiplex PCR. The data show about 71,000 clones, with more than 80% seen just once and approximately 1% held by the top ten. With 5 bases clipped from V and 8 bases from J, the junction kept 4 bases outside the gene matches. The CDR3 sequence is 15 residues long. The germline CDR1 and CDR2 sequences are SGHTA and FQGNSA. The V gene is TRBV7-2, the J gene TRBJ2-1; 15 bases agree with TRBD2. This TCR was recovered from a female donor with multiple sclerosis, enrolled in a pregnancy study. The source material was peripheral blood, sampled in the third trimester of pregnancy. The CDR3 here is CASSRGLAGGDEQFF. DNA of the CDR3: TGTGCCAGCAGCCGCGGACTAGCGGGAGGGGATGAGCAGTTCTTC.